This T cell receptor beta chain was sequenced during a study of regulatory T cells in long-lasting Graves disease. Time point here: persistent/refractory GD, antithyroid drugs over 5 years with positive TRAb. Following extraction of RNA from PBMCs, that RNA was used to make the TCR library. Construction of the TCR beta libraries employed iRepertoire HTBI primers in conjunction with Arm-PCR of CDR3 regions. A single record per CDR3 protein comes from TCRdb applying MiXCR to the multiplex PCR reads. Of roughly 400,000 distinct CDR3 sequences detected, 20% to 25% appear once; the ten largest clones hold roughly an eighth. V shed 3 bases, J shed 8 bases, and the junction held 9 bases outside the gene matches. Germline V gene sequence: CDR1 SQVTM, CDR2 ANQGSEA. This CDR3 comprises 15 residues. This clonotype came up many times.

The chain uses TRBV29-1 and TRBJ1-4; 10 bases are a match to TRBD1. The TCR originated in a female donor with Graves disease. The source material was peripheral blood mononuclear cells (PBMCs), sampled when the disease was refractory, from a patient treated with antithyroid drugs. Written as DNA, the CDR3 is TGCAGCGTTGAGAAAGCCGGGACAGGGGCCGAAAAACTGTTTTTT. Translation: CSVEKAGTGAEKLFF. Together with reference TRBV29-1 and TRBJ1-4, the CDR3 gives the full variable domain: SAVISQKPSRDICQRGTSLTIQCQVDSQVTMMFWYRQQPGQSLTLIATANQGSEATYESGFVIDKFPISRPNLTFSTLTVSNMSPEDSSIYLCSVEKAGTGAEKLFFGSGTQLSVL.